This TCR beta chain was retrieved from a study of T-cell memory formation after mild COVID-19. Study-level information: The TCR clusters were mostly specific to one donor. The study's findings and limits: Clones which contracted sat mainly in CM and EM if CD4+, and in EMRA if CD8+.

CDR1 and CDR2 from the germline V gene are SGHRS and YFSETQ. The V and J ends lost 4 bases and 5 bases respectively, with 13 bases between them. There are 13 residues in the CDR3. Each CDR3 protein gets one entry after TCRdb re-called the 5' RACE reads with MiXCR. The table has hundreds of thousands of distinct CDR3 sequences, 20% to 30% seen once; the top ten hold approximately 14%. As regards this clonotype: Antigen unknown.

This clonotype was obtained from an adult woman who had mild COVID-19 (a few samples of this study predate the infection). Cell type and time point are not known. V gene TRBV5-1 combines with J gene TRBJ2-7, with D uncertain. Sequencing was done on a sample of PBMCs or a T cell subset sorted from them (not recorded which). The CDR3 is CASSTGLKDEQYF. The DNA for the CDR3 is TGCGCCAGCAGCACTGGGCTTAAAGACGAGCAGTACTTC.